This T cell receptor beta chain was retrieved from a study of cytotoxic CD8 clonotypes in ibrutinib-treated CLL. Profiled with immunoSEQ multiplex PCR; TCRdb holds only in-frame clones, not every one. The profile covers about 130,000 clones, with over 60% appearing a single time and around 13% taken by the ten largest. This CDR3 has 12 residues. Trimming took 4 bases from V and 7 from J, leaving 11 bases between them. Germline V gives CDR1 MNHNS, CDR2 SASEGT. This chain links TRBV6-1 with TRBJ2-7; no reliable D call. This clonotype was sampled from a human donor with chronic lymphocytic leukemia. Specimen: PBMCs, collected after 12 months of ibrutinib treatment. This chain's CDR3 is CASSVSSREQYF. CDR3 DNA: TGTGCCAGCAGTGTTAGCTCCAGGGAGCAGTACTTC.